The clone carrying this T cell receptor beta chain was detected only a few times. The CDR3 is 12 amino acids. Germline V gives CDR1 SEHNR, CDR2 FQNEAQ (reference sequence). Deletions cut 5 bases from V and 2 bases from J, with 4 bases between. Here immunoSEQ multiplex PCR was the method, and the copy in TCRdb shows in-frame clones only, minus some. The data contain 30,000 to 45,000 clones, 70% to 90% of them singletons. This sample is drawn from a study of blood T cell repertoires in COVID-19. The sequencing input was peripheral blood. This sequence joins TRBV7-9 and TRBJ1-3; D not certain. The source of this sequence is a human donor in a cohort sampled during active COVID-19. Written as DNA, the CDR3 is TGTGCCAGCAGCGACACTGGAAACACCATATATTTT. Translated, it gives CASSDTGNTIYF.